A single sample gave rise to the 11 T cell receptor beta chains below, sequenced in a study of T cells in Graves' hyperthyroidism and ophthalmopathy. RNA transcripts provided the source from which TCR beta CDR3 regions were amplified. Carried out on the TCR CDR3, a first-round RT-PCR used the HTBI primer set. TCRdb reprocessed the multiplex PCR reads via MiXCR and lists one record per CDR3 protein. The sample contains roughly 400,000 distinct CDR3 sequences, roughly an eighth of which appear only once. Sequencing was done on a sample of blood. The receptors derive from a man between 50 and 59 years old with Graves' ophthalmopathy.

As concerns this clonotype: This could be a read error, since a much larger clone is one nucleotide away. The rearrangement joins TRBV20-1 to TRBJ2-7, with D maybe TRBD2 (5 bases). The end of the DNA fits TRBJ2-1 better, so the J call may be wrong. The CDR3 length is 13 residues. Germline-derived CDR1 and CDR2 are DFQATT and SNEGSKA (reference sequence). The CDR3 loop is CSARGVDSYEQFF. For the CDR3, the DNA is TGCAGTGCTAGAGGGGTGGACTCCTACGAGCAGTTCTTC.

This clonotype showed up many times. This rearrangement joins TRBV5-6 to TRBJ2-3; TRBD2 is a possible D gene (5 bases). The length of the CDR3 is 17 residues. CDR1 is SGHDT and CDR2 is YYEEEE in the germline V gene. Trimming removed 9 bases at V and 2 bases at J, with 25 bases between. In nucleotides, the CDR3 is TGTGCCATACCGGAGGTTCGGGGATTAGGGAACACAGATACGCAGTATTTT. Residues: CAIPEVRGLGNTDTQYF.

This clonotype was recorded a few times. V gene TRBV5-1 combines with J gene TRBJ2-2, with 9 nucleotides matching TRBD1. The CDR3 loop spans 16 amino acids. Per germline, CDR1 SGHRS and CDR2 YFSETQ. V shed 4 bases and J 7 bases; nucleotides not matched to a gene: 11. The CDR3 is CASSASPGQGIGELFF. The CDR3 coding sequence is TGCGCCAGCAGCGCCTCTCCGGGACAGGGTATCGGGGAGCTGTTTTTT. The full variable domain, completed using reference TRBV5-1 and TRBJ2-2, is KAGVTQTPRYLIKTRGQQVTLSCSPISGHRSVSWYQQTPGQGLQFLFEYFSETQRNKGNFPGRFSGRQFSNSRSEMNVSTLELGDSALYLCASSASPGQGIGELFFGEGSRLTVL.

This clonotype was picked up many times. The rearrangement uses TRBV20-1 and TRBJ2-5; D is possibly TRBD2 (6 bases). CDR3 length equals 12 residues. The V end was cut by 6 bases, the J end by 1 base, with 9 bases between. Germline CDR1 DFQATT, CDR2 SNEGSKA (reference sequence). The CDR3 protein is CSAATSQETQYF. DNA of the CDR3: TGCAGTGCCGCGACTAGCCAAGAGACCCAGTACTTC.

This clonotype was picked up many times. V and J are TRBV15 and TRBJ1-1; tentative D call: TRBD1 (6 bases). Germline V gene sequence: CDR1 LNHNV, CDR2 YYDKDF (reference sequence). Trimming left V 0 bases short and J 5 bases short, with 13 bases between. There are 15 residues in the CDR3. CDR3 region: CATSRDPGAGTEAFF. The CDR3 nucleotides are TGTGCCACCAGCAGAGACCCGGGGGCAGGAACTGAAGCTTTCTTT.

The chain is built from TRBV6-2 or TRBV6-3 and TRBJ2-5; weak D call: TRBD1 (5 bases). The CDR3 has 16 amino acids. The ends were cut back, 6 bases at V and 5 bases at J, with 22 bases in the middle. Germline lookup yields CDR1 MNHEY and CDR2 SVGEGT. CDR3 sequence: CASSSFADKGRETQYF. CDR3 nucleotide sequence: TGTGCCAGCAGCTCATTCGCAGACAAGGGGCGGGAGACCCAGTACTTC.

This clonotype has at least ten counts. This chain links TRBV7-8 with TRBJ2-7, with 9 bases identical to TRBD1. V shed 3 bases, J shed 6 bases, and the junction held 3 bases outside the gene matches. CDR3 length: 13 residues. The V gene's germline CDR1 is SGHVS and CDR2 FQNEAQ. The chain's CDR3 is CASSLSTGGEQYF. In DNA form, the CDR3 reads TGTGCCAGCAGCTTGTCGACAGGGGGCGAGCAGTACTTC.

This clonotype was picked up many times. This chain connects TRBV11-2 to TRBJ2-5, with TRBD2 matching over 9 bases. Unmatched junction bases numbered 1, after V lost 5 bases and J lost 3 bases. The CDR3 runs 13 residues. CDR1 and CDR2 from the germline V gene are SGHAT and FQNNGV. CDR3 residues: CASSRGREETQYF. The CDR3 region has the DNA TGTGCCAGCAGCCGCGGGAGGGAAGAGACCCAGTACTTC.

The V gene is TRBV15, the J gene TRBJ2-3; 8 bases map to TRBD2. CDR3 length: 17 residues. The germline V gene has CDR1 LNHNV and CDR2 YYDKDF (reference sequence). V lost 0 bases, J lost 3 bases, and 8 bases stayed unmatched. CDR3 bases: TGTGCCACCAGCAGAGATATCCCGGGAGGGATGACAGATACGCAGTATTTT. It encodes CATSRDIPGGMTDTQYF.

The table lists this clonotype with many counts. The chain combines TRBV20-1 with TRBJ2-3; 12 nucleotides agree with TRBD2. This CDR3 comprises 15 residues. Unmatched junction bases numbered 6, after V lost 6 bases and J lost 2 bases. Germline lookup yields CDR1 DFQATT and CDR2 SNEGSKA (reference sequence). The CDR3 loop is CSARGLAGPTDTQYF. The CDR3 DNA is TGCAGTGCCCGCGGACTAGCGGGACCCACAGATACGCAGTATTTT.

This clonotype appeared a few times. DNA of the CDR3: TGTGCCATCAGTGAGGGTGATACGCAGTATTTT. Translated: CAISEGDTQYF. The chain links TRBV10-3 to TRBJ2-3, with D hard to call. Germline CDR1 and CDR2: ENHRY and SYGVKD. Deletions cut 2 bases from V and 6 bases from J, with 3 bases between. CDR3 length: 11 amino acids.